This entry lists 16 T cell receptor beta chains sequenced from one sample in a study of T-cell reconstitution after alpha-beta-depleted transplantation in children. Unique molecular identifiers were incorporated into the prepared TCRbeta library. TCRdb recomputed calls from the PCR reads with MiXCR, one row per CDR3 protein. Among fewer than 700,000 distinct CDR3 sequences listed, roughly 13% were seen once. Sequenced material: PBMCs, mostly from graft donor cells, taken 360 days after TCRalphabeta/CD19-depleted stem cell transplant. These TCRs come from a male patient under 18 who had a stem cell transplant for acute myeloid leukemia, so the T cells may come from the graft donor.

Many counts were recorded for this clonotype. This chain connects TRBV3-1 to TRBJ2-6, with 9 positions matching TRBD2. There are 18 residues in the CDR3. J lost 2 bases, V lost 2 bases, and 7 bases had no gene match. Germline V gives CDR1 LGHDT, CDR2 YNNKEL (reference sequence). The CDR3 bases are TGTGCCAGCAGCCAATCAGGTAGCGGGAGAACTGGGGCCAACGTCCTGACTTTC. Amino acid sequence: CASSQSGSGRTGANVLTF.

V and J are TRBV28 and TRBJ2-7; 9 positions agree with TRBD2. The ends lost 9 bases at V and 4 bases at J; junction bases unmatched: 10. This CDR3 contains 14 residues. Germline V lookup: CDR1 MDHEN, CDR2 SYDVKM. CDR3 sequence (DNA): TGTGCCAGTAAACCGGGACTAGCTGCGTACGAGCAGTACTTC. It translates to CASKPGLAAYEQYF.

Ten or more counts support this clonotype. V gene TRBV2 combines with J gene TRBJ2-1; D remains ambiguous. This CDR3 comprises 13 residues. V lost 5 bases to trimming and J lost 5 bases, with 10 bases between them. CDR1 is SNHLY and CDR2 is FYNNEI in the germline V gene. CDR3 coding DNA: TGTGCCAGCAGTAGCTATCCCCACAATGAGCAGTTCTTC. Protein: CASSSYPHNEQFF.

This clonotype was seen only a few times. This chain connects TRBV7-2 to TRBJ2-1; 11 bases agree with TRBD2. The CDR3 spans 16 residues. Germline trimming cut 2 bases from V and 8 bases from J; bases unmatched to any gene: 8. CDR1 is SGHTA and CDR2 is FQGNSA in the germline V gene. CDR3 sequence reads: CASSLSLLAGEHEQFF. The CDR3 nucleotides are TGTGCCAGCAGCTTAAGTTTACTAGCGGGAGAGCATGAGCAGTTCTTC.

This clonotype was seen a handful of times. The genes are TRBV14 and TRBJ2-7, with TRBD2 identical over 9 bases. The length of the CDR3 is 17 residues. Germline CDR1 reads SGHDN; CDR2 reads FVKESK. V was clipped by 0 bases and J by 3 bases; unmatched bases: 9. The CDR3 region is CASSQDISSGNHYEQYF. The CDR3 DNA is TGTGCCAGCAGCCAAGATATCTCTAGCGGGAATCACTACGAGCAGTACTTC.

This clonotype was seen more than once but under ten times. The gene calls are TRBV5-6 and TRBJ2-5; no clear D. This CDR3 region has 13 residues. V gave up 5 bases and J gave up 1 base, with 9 bases separating them. CDR1 and CDR2 (germline): SGHDT, YYEEEE. This CDR3 reads CASRFGLQETQYF. In DNA, the CDR3 is TGTGCCAGCAGATTTGGGCTCCAAGAGACCCAGTACTTC.

This clonotype showed up just a few times. The rearrangement uses TRBV5-4 and TRBJ2-1; the D is unclear. The CDR3 runs 15 residues. Germline CDR1 and CDR2: SGHNT and YYREEE (reference sequence). The V and J ends lost 2 bases and 1 base respectively, with 10 bases between them. The CDR3 DNA sequence: TGTGCCAGCAGCTTTGAAGTTGTGTCCTACAATGAGCAGTTCTTC. It encodes CASSFEVVSYNEQFF.

This clonotype was detected many times. V gene TRBV6-2 or TRBV6-3 combines with J gene TRBJ2-7, with D possibly TRBD2 on 5 matching bases. The germline CDR1 and CDR2 sequences are MNHEY and SVGEGT. V dropped 5 bases and J dropped 5 bases, with 7 bases sitting between them. This CDR3 contains 11 residues. CDR3 sequence: CASSRLHEQYF. The CDR3 DNA is TGTGCCAGCAGTCGACTACACGAGCAGTACTTC.

This clonotype has just a few counts. The chain links TRBV28 to TRBJ2-5; possibly TRBD2 for D (6 bases). The CDR3 consists of 13 residues. Germline V gene data show CDR1 as MDHEN and CDR2 as SYDVKM. Trimming cost V 6 bases and J 7 bases, with 15 bases left between them. The CDR3 is CASRLLIGGTQYF. The CDR3 DNA sequence: TGTGCCAGCAGGTTACTCATCGGGGGGACCCAGTACTTC.

This sequence joins TRBV5-1 and TRBJ2-2; TRBD2 matches 8 bases. Germline trimming cut 4 bases from V and 6 bases from J; bases unmatched to any gene: 14. Germline lookup yields CDR1 SGHRS and CDR2 YFSETQ. The CDR3 spans 17 residues. The CDR3 is CASSTQRERSAAGELFF. The CDR3 coding sequence is TGCGCCAGCAGCACCCAGCGGGAGCGCTCTGCTGCCGGGGAGCTGTTTTTT.

This clonotype was seen a handful of times. The chain uses TRBV28 and TRBJ2-7, with D tentatively TRBD2 (5 bases). The CDR3 covers 15 residues. Looked up from germline, CDR1 is MDHEN and CDR2 is SYDVKM. V was shortened by 3 bases and J by 2 bases, with 14 bases between the two germline ends. CDR3 loop: CASSLEIGGPYEQYF. CDR3 bases: TGTGCCAGCAGTTTGGAGATCGGAGGCCCCTACGAGCAGTACTTC.

The chain carries TRBV28 and TRBJ2-5; the D gene is possibly TRBD2 (6 bases). The CDR3 is made up of 15 amino acids. In germline, CDR1 is MDHEN, CDR2 SYDVKM. The ends were cut back, 2 bases at V and 5 bases at J, with 15 bases in the middle. The CDR3, as DNA: TGTGCCAGCAGTTTACGTCGGGGGATCTGGGAGACCCAGTACTTC. Protein product: CASSLRRGIWETQYF.

This clonotype was picked up a small number of times. This chain uses TRBV2 with TRBJ2-2; TRBD2 is a possible D gene (5 bases). Germline CDR1 is SNHLY and CDR2 is FYNNEI. This CDR3 spans 14 amino acids. V lost 9 bases and J 1 base, leaving 12 bases between the germline ends. The DNA for the CDR3 is TGTGCCAGTACCGCAGCGGAGAACACCGGGGAGCTGTTTTTT. It specifies CASTAAENTGELFF.

This clonotype has only a few counts. The rearrangement joins TRBV20-1 to TRBJ2-2; the D is unclear. From germline, CDR1 is DFQATT and CDR2 SNEGSKA (reference sequence). The CDR3 runs to 12 residues. The germline V and J ends were trimmed by 6 bases and 6 bases, with 11 bases remaining between them. The DNA for the CDR3 is TGCAGTGCCAGGCGGCCCCCCGGGGAGCTGTTTTTT. This sequence encodes CSARRPPGELFF.

This clonotype was detected a few times. This chain uses TRBV29-1 with TRBJ2-3; D is unresolved. Trimming pared 6 bases from V and 0 bases from J, leaving 10 bases between. CDR1 SQVTM and CDR2 ANQGSEA come from the germline V gene. The CDR3 covers 13 residues. CDR3 amino acids: CSVPRTSTDTQYF. CDR3 nucleotide sequence: TGCAGCGTCCCTAGAACTAGCACAGATACGCAGTATTTT.

The chain employs TRBV9 and TRBJ2-7, with D hard to call. The CDR3 extends over 14 amino acids. Trimming removed 4 bases from V and 3 bases from J, with 14 bases in between. Germline V gene lookup returns CDR1 SGDLS and CDR2 YYNGEE. CDR3 DNA sequence: TGTGCCAGCAGCCCCGAGACAAGGATCTACGAGCAGTACTTC. Its translation is CASSPETRIYEQYF.